This T cell receptor beta chain stems from a study of early T cells in non-severe SARS-CoV-2 infection. Across the study: Chains were unpaired, as sequencing was done on bulk RNA from unsorted whole blood.

Unique molecular identifiers (one per individual cDNA molecule) were attached. TCRdb re-called the 5' RACE reads with MiXCR, one entry per CDR3 protein. The data contain fewer than 65,000 distinct CDR3 sequences, under 15% of them seen just once; the ten biggest clones take up around 1.4%. Comment on this clonotype: The antigen remains unidentified.

Regarding the study as a whole: The matching step, a VDJdb search, favored anti-spike CD8 responses and missed private and CD4 specificities.

Trimming removed 0 bases from V and 2 bases from J, with 11 bases in between. This CDR3 spans 15 amino acids. Germline assignment: CDR1 SGHRS and CDR2 YFSETQ. The chain combines TRBV5-1 with TRBJ2-5; no definite D call. The receptor was derived from an adult who was a healthcare worker with PCR-confirmed SARS-CoV-2 infection or an uninfected control (not recorded which). Input material: whole blood. For the CDR3, the DNA is TGCGCCAGCAGCTTGGTTTTAACGGCGCAAGAGACCCAGTACTTC. This translates into CASSLVLTAQETQYF. The whole variable domain, remainder taken from reference TRBV5-1 and TRBJ2-5, is KAGVTQTPRYLIKTRGQQVTLSCSPISGHRSVSWYQQTPGQGLQFLFEYFSETQRNKGNFPGRFSGRQFSNSRSEMNVSTLELGDSALYLCASSLVLTAQETQYFGPGTRLLVL.